This T cell receptor (beta chain) was sequenced for a study of OX40 agonist ivuxolimab in advanced cancers. Study at large: Patients got intravenous ivuxolimab at 0.01 to 10 mg/kg every 2 weeks.

The method was immunoSEQ multiplex PCR; TCRdb's version includes in-frame clones alone and lacks a portion of them. The repertoire includes tens of thousands of clones, more than 85% of them detected once, and roughly 4% sits in the top ten. This CDR3 has 14 amino acids. Germline-derived CDR1 and CDR2 are MDHEN and SYDVKM. Trimming pared 2 bases from V and 4 bases from J, leaving 11 bases between. At cycle 4 day 1, cycle 7 day 1, and baseline, blood was sampled. The sequencing here drew on CD4+ or CD8+ T cells sorted from blood, taken in a trial of the OX40 agonist ivuxolimab. The receptor was derived from an adult with an advanced solid tumor such as melanoma, head and neck, liver or kidney cancer. The chain uses TRBV28 and TRBJ1-2; no clear D gene. CDR3 sequence (DNA): TGTGCCAGCAGTTTACAGGCGGGTGGCTATGGCTACACCTTC. Amino acids: CASSLQAGGYGYTF.